This T cell receptor beta chain stems from a study of cytomegalovirus exposure and HLA in healthy donors. The study, taken as a whole, reports: Cytomegalovirus association was assigned to approximately 180 TCR beta chains.

As for this clone: Its specificity is not known.

Clones were read by immunoSEQ multiplex PCR, and TCRdb kept only the in-frame ones, dropping some. The data show about 65,000 clones, about 91% seen once. The sequence was collected from a woman aged 18 to 35 in good health and CMV-seronegative. Specimen: PBMCs.

CDR3 region: CASDTGSGNTIYF. DNA for the CDR3: TGTGCCAGCGATACAGGGTCTGGAAACACCATATATTTT. The gene calls are TRBV2 and TRBJ1-3; D might be TRBD1 (6 bases). There are 13 residues in the CDR3. Germline CDR1 and CDR2: SNHLY and FYNNEI. Deletions cut 8 bases from V and 1 base from J, with 9 bases between.